The sequence of this TCR beta chain was determined in a study of cytomegalovirus exposure and HLA in healthy donors (TCRdb year 2017). Regarding the study in general: According to an earlier analysis of a few hundred of the donors, 200 million or so T cells yielded 95 million to 140 million unique TCR beta sequences and approximately 300 Gb of sequence data. Rather than drawing on any new phenotypic data, the later analysis identified candidate immune exposures from TCR beta sequences and the way those sequences occurred across donors. The study profiled the T cell repertoires of under 700 subjects by immunosequencing and related them to cytomegalovirus serostatus. Among the roughly 400 genotyped donors, approximately 82% belonged to the genetic ancestry cluster associated with self-reported Caucasian donors. The study was designed to test whether signatures of past pathogen exposure could be identified by cataloging public T cell receptors. The study combined high-throughput TCR immunosequencing, statistical association of individual TCRs with disease status, and machine learning to predict cytomegalovirus infection status. The number of typed donors differed by locus: about 629-630 for A, B, C, DRB1 and DQB1; 500 to 550 for DQA1; some 590 for DPA1; and about 450 for DPB1. A later analysis re-analyzed previously published TCR beta repertoires from 600 to 850 donors and added high-resolution HLA genotyping to study TCR occurrence patterns. Along with the approximately 620-subject first cohort, a separate validation cohort of over a hundred different subjects was used. Both class I and class II loci were covered by HLA typing, at four-digit resolution. Donor age, sex, ethnicity and CMV serostatus were compiled together with the repertoire data. All discovery cohort repertoires had been generated using a single sequencing platform. Among roughly 400 genotyped donors of the cohort, an average of roughly 240,000 unique TCR beta nucleotide sequences were sequenced per donor, roughly 18% of them non-productive. About 330 gigabases of sequencing data and around 80 million unique TCR sequences made up an early release that covered nearly 650 HLA-typed donors. In an earlier analysis of roughly 600 of the donors, high-throughput TCR beta sequencing was used to judge whether each TCR beta V gene segment behaved as functional or pseudogenic. Four or five DR-DQ haplotypes were handled as single units for association and clustering because linkage in the cohort was strong. A later genetic analysis took genome-wide SNP genotypes for 398 of the 666 donors and used that subset as a discovery cohort. Study-wide conclusions, independent of this receptor: About 17 rarely observed V segments, including chromosome 9 orphons, were excluded from the earlier analysis of 550 to 700 of the donors because counts were too low. In a later genetic analysis, fewer N-insertions in productive TCRs were reported among donors in an Asian-associated ancestry cluster than the approximately 670-donor mean. The classifier was reported to diagnose cytomegalovirus status with high specificity and sensitivity in both the original and validation cohorts. In a later analysis, TCR association rates were found to vary across HLA loci, with the most associated TCRs seen for DRB1 alleles and the fewest for HLA-C alleles. A cluster of highly shared sequence variants was judged likely to be a technical artifact of the sequencing pipeline. In a later analysis, 15,000 to 20,000 TCR beta sequences were associated with specific HLA alleles at a false discovery rate of 0.05. In the study, approximately 160 TCR beta chains were listed as associated with cytomegalovirus. Roughly uniform sequencing depth across donors was assumed in presence/absence analyses, although this assumption may not hold. Immune exposure information for the cohort was limited to CMV serostatus. A further reported finding was that TCR beta sequences accurately predicted the HLA-A and HLA-B alleles for most subjects in the first cohort. It was suggested by the authors that the approach could potentially be generalized to other disease states and immunological phenotypes. In this cohort, only TCR beta chains were sequenced, and detectable features were limited by the absence of alpha or paired-chain data. Because the 87-base-pair reads could not distinguish some IMGT-functional V segments, including TRBV6-2 and TRBV6-3, those segments were excluded. In an earlier analysis of roughly 560 of the donors, most TCR beta V segments were observed in productive rearrangements about 87% or about 30% of the time, broadly matching IMGT annotations. Strong co-occurrence of HLA alleles, especially DR and DQ, made assigning TCR associations to individual alleles difficult. According to a later analysis, most CMV-associated TCR beta chains appeared to be HLA-restricted, and the HLA associations seemed to be driven largely by CMV exposure. V-gene and J-gene trimming of TCR beta chains was associated with a missense DCLRE1C variant in a later genetic analysis, and the association was replicated in an independent cohort. HLA typing was unavailable for some donors at each locus, so association tests used only the typed subset. Across donors, most TCR sequences were observed very rarely, whereas some public TCRs were present in many individuals. Three of the identified cytomegalovirus-associated TCR beta chains were confirmed in vitro to be specific for cytomegalovirus antigens. A later analysis reported that several top co-occurrence clusters appeared linked to parvovirus B19, influenza, CMV and Epstein-Barr virus. Correlated functional status among segregating V segments might be attributable to linkage disequilibrium, but an unknown experimental factor could not be ruled out. Compared with equally common non-associated chains, HLA-associated TCR beta chains in a later analysis were more clonally expanded and had lower generation probabilities.

In total, roughly 670 healthy bone marrow donors made up the cohort. At the time of sampling, all cohort members were nominally healthy, though unrecorded immune exposures were likely present. The donor was CMV seropositive and was included in the group of 250 to 300 seropositive cohort members. Each donor provided a peripheral blood sample, and peripheral blood mononuclear cells were used for TCR beta sequencing. The Qiagen DNeasy Blood Extraction Kit was used to extract genomic DNA from the blood cell samples. The library came from the immunoSEQ multiplex PCR assay. The multiplex PCR relied on a mix of 60 forward primers for TCR Vbeta segments and 13 reverse primers for TCR Jbeta segments. A multiplex PCR assay on genomic DNA amplified the CDR3 region of rearranged TCR beta genes. The Illumina HiSeq System was used to sequence the amplified TCR beta libraries as 87-base-pair reads. As for the authors' bioinformatics: A later analysis tallied some 79 million unique TCR beta chains across the 610 or so repertoires, and around 12 million of those chains were shared by two or more donors. Raw reads were error-corrected and collapsed into unique sequences by a nearest-neighbor algorithm in which closely related sequences were merged to remove PCR and sequencing errors. Alignment of CDR3 sequences to IMGT reference sequences was used to assign V, D and J gene segments. For a sequence to be retained, a match of at least six nucleotides was required to both a V gene segment and a J gene segment. A rearrangement was called productive if the CDR3 had no stop codons and remained in frame with V and J, and every other rearrangement was called non-productive. CDR3 was defined by IMGT convention, running from the second conserved V-encoded cysteine to the conserved J-encoded phenylalanine. The earlier analysis of about 530 of the donors excluded any sequence lacking an unambiguous match to a single V gene segment. An earlier analysis of fewer than 750 of the donors classified V segments as functional when productive rearrangements were above 56.7% and as segregating when the standard deviation between donors was above 5%. A statistical classification framework was developed to diagnose cytomegalovirus status using the catalog of TCR beta chain sequences. In a later analysis, TCR nucleotide sequences were compared against IMGT/GENE-DB human TR gene sequences so that V and J genes could be assigned. The TCRdist pipeline was used in a later analysis to assign CDR3 sequences and most-parsimonious VDJ recombination scenarios. A later analysis defined each TCR beta chain by its CDR3 amino acid sequence plus V-gene family, and excluded reads lacking a unique V-gene family. In a later analysis, fewer than 650 highly shared, low-generation-probability nucleotide sequences were removed to address suspected cross-contamination and a sequencing artifact. A later analysis calculated a clonal expansion index for each public chain from normalized within-repertoire ranks of inferred template counts. Generation probabilities in a later analysis came from a VDJ recombination model fitted to out-of-frame rearrangements, and those results were checked against IGoR. A later analysis scored TCR-TCR, TCR-HLA and TCR-CMV co-occurrence with hypergeometric tests, applying a repertoire-size bias correction to TCR pairs. To estimate false discovery rates, a later analysis permuted the HLA or CMV assignments 20 times. A later analysis grouped co-occurring TCRs with DBSCAN, adding TCRdist sequence similarity when clustering within HLA-allele-positive subsets. Repertoires with fewer than 30,000 or more than 120,000 public chains were left out of co-occurrence clustering, as were several repertoires with anomalous nucleotide sharing. TCRdb took over this immuneACCESS table, retaining in-frame rearrangements with V and J assigned. Such tables are incomplete; in checked studies, under half of the missing clones stem from an unresolved V gene, and the remainder is unexplained. The V and J calls and the clone size are those of that table, but D and trimming were determined from the DNA. Counted in this sample were tens of thousands of clones; over 70% of them appeared once. The top ten clones comprise approximately 29% of the sample.

Points on this clone: The target of this receptor is not known. No much larger clone exists at a distance of one base, and base qualities are not known.

The germline V gene provides CDR1 SGHNT and CDR2 YENEEA. Inclusive of the bounding cysteine and phenylalanine, the CDR3 is 16 residues long. Only the CDR3 part of the read is kept: 48 bases, read in frame from the first base. V gives up 1 base and J gives up 9 bases, and the segment between their germline ends measures 19 bases. The sequence is built from TRBV11-3 and TRBJ2-1, with TRBD2 tentatively as D gene (6 bases match). Input material: PBMCs. The source is a man aged 50 to 59 in good health and CMV-seropositive. CDR3 loop: CASSLGSSRGSGEQFF. The DNA sequence is TGTGCCAGCAGCTTAGGCTCAAGTCGGGGGTCGGGTGAGCAGTTCTTC.